The 28 T cell receptor beta chains below come from one sample, sequenced in a study of blood T cell repertoires in COVID-19. Sequenced by immunoSEQ multiplex PCR; TCRdb stores in-frame clones only, minus some. The table lists 130,000 to 150,000 clones, around 81% of them singletons. The specimen sequenced was peripheral blood. These TCRs come from a man aged 55 to 70 with active or convalescent COVID-19.

The chain has TRBV9 and TRBJ1-3, with unresolved D. The germline V gene has CDR1 SGDLS and CDR2 YYNGEE. Deletions cut 5 bases from V and 1 base from J, with 16 bases between. The CDR3 consists of 16 residues. This chain's CDR3 is CASSVAGTRSGNTIYF. The CDR3 DNA follows: TGTGCCAGCAGTGTCGCAGGAACAAGGTCTGGAAACACCATATATTTT.

The V and J genes are TRBV19 and TRBJ1-5; 11 bases line up with TRBD1. This CDR3 is built from 17 residues. J was trimmed by 0 bases and V by 4 bases; bases with no gene match: 5. Looked up from germline, CDR1 is LNHDA and CDR2 is SQIVND (reference sequence). The CDR3 loop is CASSRDRGDYSNQPQHF. The CDR3 DNA follows: TGTGCCAGTAGTAGGGACAGGGGGGACTATAGCAATCAGCCCCAGCATTTT.

The V call is TRBV9, the J call TRBJ1-3; D gene uncertain. The germline gives CDR1 SGDLS, CDR2 YYNGEE. V lost 2 bases and J 14 bases, leaving 11 bases between the germline ends. The CDR3 runs 11 residues. The CDR3: CASSVQTRLYF. DNA of the CDR3: TGTGCCAGCAGCGTTCAGACCAGGCTATATTTT. Filled out from reference TRBV9 and TRBJ1-3, the complete variable domain reads DSGVTQTPKHLITATGQRVTLRCSPRSGDLSVYWYQQSLDQGLQFLIQYYNGEERAKGNILERFSAQQFPDLHSELNLSSLELGDSALYFCASSVQTRLYFGEGSWLTVV.

V usage is TRBV29-1 and J usage is TRBJ2-3; D perhaps matches TRBD2 (5 bases). V lost 8 bases and J 5 bases, leaving 11 bases between the germline ends. This CDR3 spans 11 amino acids. Germline loops: CDR1 SQVTM, CDR2 ANQGSEA. CDR3 sequence (DNA): TGCAGCTGGGGAGCTGGAGATACGCAGTATTTT. Amino acid sequence: CSWGAGDTQYF.

CDR3 DNA: TGTGCCAGCAACAGGGGGCGAACCGGGGAGCTGTTTTTT. Encoded protein: CASNRGRTGELFF. V gene TRBV6-5 combines with J gene TRBJ2-2; 9 bases are a match to TRBD1. This CDR3 contains 13 residues. Germline CDR1 is MNHEY and CDR2 is SVGAGI. The trim removed 7 bases at V and 5 bases at J, leaving 2 bases unmatched.

V and J are TRBV7-9 and TRBJ2-2, with a tentative D call TRBD2 (5 bases). This CDR3 contains 14 residues. The germline CDR1 and CDR2 sequences are SEHNR and FQNEAQ (reference sequence). Trimming left V 3 bases short and J 7 bases short, with 12 bases between. The CDR3, as DNA: TGTGCCAGCAGCTTCATTCGGACTTTCGGGGAGCTGTTTTTT. It codes for CASSFIRTFGELFF.

V is TRBV4-3 and J is TRBJ2-7; TRBD2 matches 8 bases. The CDR3 spans 16 residues. V was clipped by 4 bases and J by 3 bases; unmatched bases: 11. Germline CDR1 is LGHNA and CDR2 is YSLEER. This chain's CDR3 is CASSLGGTSGYYEQYF. The CDR3 bases are TGCGCCAGCAGCCTAGGCGGAACTAGCGGCTACTACGAGCAGTACTTC.

This chain joins TRBV29-1 and TRBJ1-2; 7 bases are shared with TRBD1. From germline, CDR1 is SQVTM and CDR2 ANQGSEA. V shed 7 bases, J shed 5 bases, and the junction held 10 bases outside the gene matches. This CDR3 spans 13 amino acids. The CDR3 bases are TGCAGCGCCGACCTGCGGACAGGATATGGCTACACCTTC. Translation gives CSADLRTGYGYTF.

This clone occurred a few times. The J gene is TRBJ2-7, the V gene TRBV24-1; D gene ambiguous. Trimming removed 5 bases from V and 12 bases from J, with 13 bases in between. The CDR3 loop spans 11 amino acids. Germline V CDR1 and CDR2: KGHDR, SFDVKD. CDR3 amino acids: CATSALGMWYF. For the CDR3, the DNA is TGTGCCACCAGTGCCCTGGGCATGTGGTACTTC.

This clone was counted a single time. The J gene is TRBJ2-1, the V gene TRBV30, with D possibly being TRBD1 (5 bases). CDR1 is GTSNPN, CDR2 SVGIG, per germline (reference sequence). The length of the CDR3 is 13 residues. Trimming pared 5 bases from V and 8 bases from J, leaving 16 bases between. CDR3 in DNA: TGTGCCTGGGGGCAGGGAAACATTTATGAGCAGTTCTTC. This sequence encodes CAWGQGNIYEQFF.

V and J are TRBV9 and TRBJ2-7; the match to TRBD2 covers 11 bases. This CDR3 comprises 15 residues. The V and J ends lost 3 bases and 2 bases, in that order; junction bases with no gene match: 4. The germline gives CDR1 SGDLS, CDR2 YYNGEE. CDR3 loop: CASSAGTSGPYEQYF. CDR3 nucleotide sequence: TGTGCCAGCAGCGCGGGGACTAGCGGACCCTACGAGCAGTACTTC. The variable domain in full, completed from reference TRBV9 and TRBJ2-7, reads DSGVTQTPKHLITATGQRVTLRCSPRSGDLSVYWYQQSLDQGLQFLIQYYNGEERAKGNILERFSAQQFPDLHSELNLSSLELGDSALYFCASSAGTSGPYEQYFGPGTRLTVT.

V and J are TRBV5-4 and TRBJ2-2; 7 positions agree with TRBD1. The CDR3 consists of 15 residues. CDR1 is SGHNT, CDR2 YYREEE, per germline (reference sequence). J lost 0 bases, V lost 4 bases, and 3 bases had no gene match. The CDR3 sequence: CASSLDRTNTGELFF. In nucleotides, the CDR3 is TGTGCCAGCAGCCTGGACAGGACGAACACCGGGGAGCTGTTTTTT. The full variable domain, completed using reference TRBV5-4 and TRBJ2-2, is ETGVTQSPTHLIKTRGQQVTLRCSSQSGHNTVSWYQQALGQGPQFIFQYYREEENGRGNFPPRFSGLQFPNYSSELNVNALELDDSALYLCASSLDRTNTGELFFGEGSRLTVL.

The CDR3 loop reads CASSHWGTGQDTQYF. The CDR3 nucleotides read TGTGCCAGCAGCCACTGGGGGACAGGGCAAGATACGCAGTATTTT. J is TRBJ2-3 and V is TRBV3-1 (or the pseudogene TRBV3-2), with 9 positions matching TRBD1. After removal of 3 bases from V and 5 bases from J, the junction contained 6 bases not matched to a gene. CDR3 size: 15 residues. Germline V CDR1 and CDR2: LGHDT, YNNKEL (reference sequence).

In nucleotides, the CDR3 is TGTGCCAGCAGCTCCGGGACAGGGGCCAGTCAGCCCCAGCATTTT. It is translated as CASSSGTGASQPQHF. V usage is TRBV7-2 and J usage is TRBJ1-5; 10 bases map to TRBD1. The J segment lost 6 bases and the V segment lost 4 bases, leaving 6 bases of the junction unmatched. Germline V gene sequence: CDR1 SGHTA, CDR2 FQGNSA. This CDR3 is built from 15 residues.

The chain employs TRBV4-3 and TRBJ1-5; 7 nucleotides match TRBD1. Germline V gives CDR1 LGHNA, CDR2 YSLEER. CDR3 length: 14 amino acids. V was pared by 4 bases and J by 4 bases, with 4 bases of the junction left unmatched. CDR3 in DNA: TGCGCCAGCAGCCCGGACAGGATAAATCAGCCCCAGCATTTT. This gives the protein CASSPDRINQPQHF.

This clone was recorded only once. The chain couples TRBV7-3 to TRBJ1-5; D unresolved. Per germline, CDR1 SGHTA and CDR2 FQGTGA. The V end lost 5 bases, the J end lost 5 bases, and 10 bases lay between the germline ends. The CDR3 is 13 amino acids. CDR3 loop: CASSLGGDQPQHF. The CDR3 nucleotides are TGTGCCAGCAGCCTCGGCGGGGATCAGCCCCAGCATTTT.

The chain couples TRBV19 to TRBJ2-6, with 8 positions matching TRBD1. In germline, CDR1 is LNHDA, CDR2 SQIVND (reference sequence). V was clipped by 6 bases and J by 0 bases; unmatched bases: 7. This CDR3 region has 17 residues. CDR3 coding DNA: TGTGCCAGTAGGAGACAGGGGCATAGCTCTGGGGCCAACGTCCTGACTTTC. Translating gives CASRRQGHSSGANVLTF.

The V gene is TRBV9, the J gene TRBJ2-2; a possible D gene is TRBD2 (5 bases). Germline assignment: CDR1 SGDLS and CDR2 YYNGEE. CDR3 length: 15 residues. V was trimmed by 1 base and J by 0 bases, leaving 7 bases between them. CDR3: CASSVQRTNTGELFF. CDR3 DNA sequence: TGTGCCAGCAGCGTACAGCGGACGAACACCGGGGAGCTGTTTTTT.

The chain employs TRBV7-9 and TRBJ1-5; a weak D match, TRBD1 (5 bases). Trimming removed 1 base from V and 6 bases from J, with 10 bases in between. The CDR3 contains 14 residues. Germline V CDR1 and CDR2: SEHNR, FQNEAQ (reference sequence). The CDR3 region is CASSLGGRSQPQHF. The CDR3 region has the DNA TGTGCCAGCAGCTTAGGGGGCAGGAGTCAGCCCCAGCATTTT.

The chain couples TRBV7-2 to TRBJ2-7; possible D gene TRBD2, 5 bases. The CDR3 contains 15 residues. Germline V CDR1 and CDR2: SGHTA, FQGNSA. V gave up 5 bases and J gave up 7 bases, with 21 bases separating them. The CDR3 DNA reads as TGTGCCAGCAGCCCCGCCGGGCGGGCGGACCTGGAGCAGTACTTC. Translation: CASSPAGRADLEQYF.

The chain combines TRBV19 with TRBJ2-6, with a weak D call TRBD2 (6 bases). The germline V gene encodes CDR1 LNHDA and CDR2 SQIVND (reference sequence). There are 17 residues in the CDR3. V was cut by 8 bases and J by 1 base, with 18 bases left in between. This CDR3 is CASGGQADPSGANVLTF. CDR3 bases: TGTGCCAGTGGAGGGCAGGCGGACCCGTCTGGGGCCAACGTCCTGACTTTC. The full variable domain, completed using reference TRBV19 and TRBJ2-6, is DGGITQSPKYLFRKEGQNVTLSCEQNLNHDAMYWYRQDPGQGLRLIYYSQIVNDFQKGDIAEGYSVSREKKESFPLTVTSAQKNPTAFYLCASGGQADPSGANVLTFGAGSRLTVL.

The chain couples TRBV11-2 to TRBJ1-6; the D gene is possibly TRBD1 (5 bases). Germline CDR1 reads SGHAT; CDR2 reads FQNNGV. V lost 3 bases, J lost 10 bases, and 13 bases lay in between. CDR3 length: 14 amino acids. DNA for the CDR3: TGTGCCAGCAGCTTTAGAGGGCGGGGGTCACCCCTCCACTTT. Translating gives CASSFRGRGSPLHF.

The chain recombines TRBV11-2 with TRBJ2-7; TRBD2 is a possible D gene (6 bases). With 4 bases removed from V and 3 bases from J, the gap between germline ends came to 22 bases. CDR3 size: 17 residues. Germline assignment: CDR1 SGHAT and CDR2 FQNNGV. The CDR3 region is CASSSTNSHAGLYEQYF. The CDR3 DNA sequence: TGTGCCAGCAGCTCAACAAATAGTCACGCGGGGCTCTACGAGCAGTACTTC.

The chain recombines TRBV10-3 with TRBJ1-4; no definite D call. Trimming removed 4 bases from V and 2 bases from J, with 11 bases in between. The CDR3 is made up of 15 amino acids. Germline V gene lookup returns CDR1 ENHRY and CDR2 SYGVKD. The CDR3 sequence: CAISANGGTNEKLFF. The CDR3 DNA reads TGTGCCATCAGTGCAAACGGAGGGACTAATGAAAAACTGTTTTTT.

The chain recombines TRBV18 with TRBJ1-4; D possibly corresponds to TRBD1 (5 bases). V shed 1 base and J shed 5 bases, with 11 bases lying between them. CDR3 length equals 15 residues. Germline V gives CDR1 KGHSH, CDR2 LQKENI. The CDR3 region has the DNA TGTGCCAGCTCACCACGTGGGGCGAACAATGAAAAACTGTTTTTT. This codes for CASSPRGANNEKLFF.

The chain is built from TRBV2 and TRBJ2-2; 11 nucleotides line up with TRBD2. CDR1 SNHLY and CDR2 FYNNEI come from the germline V gene. Trimming removed 7 bases from V and 4 bases from J; junction bases left unmatched: 8. The CDR3 is 16 amino acids. Here the CDR3 DNA reads TGTGCCAGCAACCAACTAGCGGGAGTCGGCACCGGGGAGCTGTTTTTT. Translating gives CASNQLAGVGTGELFF. Full variable domain (missing parts from reference TRBV2 and TRBJ2-2): EPEVTQTPSHQVTQMGQEVILRCVPISNHLYFYWYRQILGQKVEFLVSFYNNEISEKSEIFDDQFSVERPDGSNFTLKIRSTKLEDSAMYFCASNQLAGVGTGELFFGEGSRLTVL.

This clone has more than one count but fewer than ten. The chain has TRBV4-1 and TRBJ1-2; 8 nucleotides align to TRBD1. Germline loops: CDR1 MGHRA, CDR2 YSYEKL. J gave up 1 base and V 1 base, and 2 bases lay outside the gene matches. This CDR3 region has 15 residues. The CDR3 protein is CASSQGQGINYGYTF. The DNA of the CDR3 is TGCGCCAGCAGCCAAGGACAGGGGATTAACTATGGCTACACCTTC.

The chain has TRBV6-5 and TRBJ1-2, with D tentatively TRBD1 (5 bases). Germline lookup yields CDR1 MNHEY and CDR2 SVGAGI. The CDR3 spans 15 residues. Trimming pared 7 bases from V and 4 bases from J, leaving 19 bases between. The chain's CDR3 is CASMMRQGSFYGYTF. As DNA, the CDR3 is TGTGCCAGCATGATGAGGCAGGGATCCTTCTATGGCTACACCTTC.